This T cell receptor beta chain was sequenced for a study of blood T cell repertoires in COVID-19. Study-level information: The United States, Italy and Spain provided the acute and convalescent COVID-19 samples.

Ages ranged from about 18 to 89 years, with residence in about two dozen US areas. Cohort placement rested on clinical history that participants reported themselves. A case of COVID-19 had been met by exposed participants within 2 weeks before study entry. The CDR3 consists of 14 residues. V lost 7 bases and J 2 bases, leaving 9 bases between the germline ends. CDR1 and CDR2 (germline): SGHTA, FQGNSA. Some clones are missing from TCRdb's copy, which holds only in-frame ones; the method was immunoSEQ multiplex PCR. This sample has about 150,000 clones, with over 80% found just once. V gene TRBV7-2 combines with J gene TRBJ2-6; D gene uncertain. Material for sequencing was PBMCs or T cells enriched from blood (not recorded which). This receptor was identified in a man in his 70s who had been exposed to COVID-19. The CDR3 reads CASNTVPGANVLTF. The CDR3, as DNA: TGTGCCAGCAACACCGTTCCTGGGGCCAACGTCCTGACTTTC.